This record concerns one T cell receptor (beta chain) sequence. This specimen belongs to a study of blood T cell repertoires in COVID-19. As for the study in general: Acute and convalescent COVID-19 samples came from the United States, Italy and Spain. PBMCs, B-cell-depleted T cells, or T cells were the source of the cDNA or gDNA that made up the material.

Trimming stripped 1 base from V and 10 bases from J, with 13 bases between. Germline CDR1 and CDR2: SQVTM and ANQGSEA. This CDR3 is built from 12 residues. As originally analysed: The authors estimated nucleated cell counts from reference gene primer amplification. Libraries were prepared by immunoSEQ multiplex PCR; TCRdb keeps only in-frame clonotypes and omits some of them. That table supplies the V and J calls and clone size; D and trimming were determined from the DNA. Here the sample spans more than 150,000 clones, around 79% being singletons. This TCR was recovered from a man between 60 and 75 years old with active or convalescent COVID-19. Sequencing was done on a sample of peripheral blood. The chain combines TRBV29-1 with TRBJ1-1; D ambiguous. The DNA of the CDR3 is TGCAGCGTTGAAGCCGGAGGAGGTCGAGCTTTCTTT. Translation: CSVEAGGGRAFF.